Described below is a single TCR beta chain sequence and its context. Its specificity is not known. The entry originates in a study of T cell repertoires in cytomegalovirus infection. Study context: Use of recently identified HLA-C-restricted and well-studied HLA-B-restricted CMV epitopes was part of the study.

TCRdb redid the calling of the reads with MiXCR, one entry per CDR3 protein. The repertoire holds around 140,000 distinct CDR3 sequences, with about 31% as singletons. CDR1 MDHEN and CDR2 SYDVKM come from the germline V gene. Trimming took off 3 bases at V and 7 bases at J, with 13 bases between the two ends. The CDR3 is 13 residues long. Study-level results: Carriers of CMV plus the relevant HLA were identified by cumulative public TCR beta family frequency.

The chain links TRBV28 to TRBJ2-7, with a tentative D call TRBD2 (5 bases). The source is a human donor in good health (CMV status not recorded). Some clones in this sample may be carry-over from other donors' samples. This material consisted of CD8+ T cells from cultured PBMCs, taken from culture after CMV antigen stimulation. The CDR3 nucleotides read TGTGCCAGCAGTTTTAGGCCGGGGAATGAGCAGTACTTC. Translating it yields CASSFRPGNEQYF.